This is a list of T cell receptor beta chains from one sample in a study of memory CD4+ T cells and cytomegalovirus serostatus. The method was immunoSEQ multiplex PCR; TCRdb's version includes in-frame clones alone and lacks a portion of them. The data show about 41,000 clones, 75% to 85% seen once. Sequencing used memory CD4+ T cells from blood. Every receptor here comes from an adult in good health and CMV-seronegative. Each CDR3 is given with its conserved first and last residue. A D gene is named only where the DNA matches it firmly. Clone size, where shown, is once, few, many, or a class for clones that have expanded.

TGTGCCAGCAGCCCTCGGCGCGAGACCGGGGAGCTGTTTTTT CASSPRRETGELFF NA TRBV11-2 NA 14 TRBJ2-2
TGTGCCAGCAGTGACCCCTTCGCTATCAACTTCTCCTACGAGCAGTACTTC CASSDPFAINFSYEQYF NA TRBV2 NA 17 TRBJ2-7
TGTGCCAGCAGTCAGGGGTATAGGGCATCGGGGGAGCTGTTTTTT CASSQGYRASGELFF NA TRBV14 NA 15 TRBJ2-2
TGTGCCAGCAGCTTATCTGTGAATACGCAGTATTTT CASSLSVNTQYF NA TRBV7-8 NA 12 TRBJ2-3
TGTGCCAGTAGCCGGGACAGGGACTCCTACGAGCAGTACTTC CASSRDRDSYEQYF few TRBV19 TRBD1 14 TRBJ2-7
TGTGCCAGCGGAACTTACAGGACAGCCCGCCCCACCTACGAGCAGTACTTC CASGTYRTARPTYEQYF once TRBV28 NA 17 TRBJ2-7
TGTGCCATCAAAGATCCCGGGGCCAGGGAAGCTTTCTTT CAIKDPGAREAFF few TRBV10-3 NA 13 TRBJ1-1
TGTGCCAGTCTAACTAGCGGGGGCCCCTACGAGCAGTACTTC CASLTSGGPYEQYF NA TRBV2 TRBD2 14 TRBJ2-7
TGTGCCAGCAGCTCCCGAGGTACCGAGCAGTACTTC CASSSRGTEQYF NA TRBV2 NA 12 TRBJ2-7
TGTGCCAGCAGCGTAACTCCCTATGGCTACACCTTC CASSVTPYGYTF NA TRBV9 NA 12 TRBJ1-2
TGTGCCAGTAGTATATCGCGACAGTCCACAGATACGCAGTATTTT CASSISRQSTDTQYF NA TRBV19 NA 15 TRBJ2-3
TGTGCCAGCAGCTTAGTATCAGGACAGCTCACAGATACGCAGTATTTT CASSLVSGQLTDTQYF few TRBV7-9 NA 16 TRBJ2-3
TGCGCCTCCTACCAATCTACGGGCGTAACAGATACGCAGTATTTT CASYQSTGVTDTQYF NA TRBV5-1 NA 15 TRBJ2-3
TGCGCCAGCAGCCAAGTCCCTCCGAACAGGGACTTACGTAGCAATCAGCCCCAGCATTTT CASSQVPPNRDLRSNQPQHF NA TRBV4-1 NA 20 TRBJ1-5
TGTGCCAGCACCCGGCTCGCCGGTAGAGGGAATGAGCAGTTCTTC CASTRLAGRGNEQFF NA TRBV6-1 NA 15 TRBJ2-1
TGTGCCAGCAGTTTTAATAGCCCCTACGAGCAGTACTTC CASSFNSPYEQYF NA TRBV28 NA 13 TRBJ2-7
TGTGCCAGCAGAATGTCGGGCGCAGCTTTCTTT CASRMSGAAFF NA TRBV6-6 NA 11 TRBJ1-1
TGTGCCAGCAGTGAATCCCTATACCAAGAGACCCAGTACTTC CASSESLYQETQYF NA TRBV25-1 NA 14 TRBJ2-5
TGTGCCAGTAGTAGGACTAGCGGATTAACCGGGGAGCTGTTTTTT CASSRTSGLTGELFF NA TRBV19 TRBD2 15 TRBJ2-2
TGTGCCTGGAGTGGGGGCAGGACGGGAGAGCAGTACTTC CAWSGGRTGEQYF NA TRBV30 NA 13 TRBJ2-7
TGCGCCAGCAGCCAGACCGCTACGAACACCGGGGAGCTGTTTTTT CASSQTATNTGELFF once TRBV5-1 NA 15 TRBJ2-2
TGTGCCAGCATTGGGCCCACGACCTACGAGCAGTACTTC CASIGPTTYEQYF NA TRBV6-1 NA 13 TRBJ2-7
TGTGCCAGCAGCCAAGAAAGCGGGAGGGCCCCAGATACGCAGTATTTT CASSQESGRAPDTQYF NA TRBV4-2 TRBD2 16 TRBJ2-3
TGCGCCAGCAGCTTGGCTATCGGGGGATTGATGAACAATGAGCAGTTCTTC CASSLAIGGLMNNEQFF NA TRBV5-1 NA 17 TRBJ2-1
TGCGCCAGCAGCCTACTACCGCGCTACGAGCAGTACTTC CASSLLPRYEQYF NA TRBV4-3 NA 13 TRBJ2-7
TGTGCCAGCAGGGGTCATGGACAGGGTACTGAGCAGTTCTTC CASRGHGQGTEQFF NA TRBV28 TRBD1 14 TRBJ2-1
TGTGCCAGTAACCCCAGGGCGAACACCGGGGAGCTGTTTTTT CASNPRANTGELFF once TRBV19 NA 14 TRBJ2-2
TGTGCCAGCAGCCTGATGGGCCAACGACAGCCCCAGCATTTT CASSLMGQRQPQHF NA TRBV5-8 NA 14 TRBJ1-5
TGTGCCAGCAGTTTGGACGGCTACGAGCAGTACTTC CASSLDGYEQYF NA TRBV6-6 NA 12 TRBJ2-7
TGTGCCAGCAGTCCGGGAGACAGGGGCAATCAGCCCCAGCATTTT CASSPGDRGNQPQHF NA TRBV28 TRBD1 15 TRBJ1-5
TGTGCCTGGAGTGTCCATAGCAATCAGCCCCAGCATTTT CAWSVHSNQPQHF NA TRBV30 NA 13 TRBJ1-5
TGTGCCAGCAGCGCTAGCGGGAGGGGCTACGAGCAGTACTTC CASSASGRGYEQYF NA TRBV9 TRBD2 14 TRBJ2-7
TGTGCCACCAGCAGAGAAGTTAAGGATTATAGCAATCAGCCCCAGCATTTT CATSREVKDYSNQPQHF NA TRBV15 NA 17 TRBJ1-5
TGTGCCAGCAGTTTATCTGGAGGGGTCGTGAACACTGAAGCTTTCTTT CASSLSGGVVNTEAFF NA TRBV27 NA 16 TRBJ1-1
TGTGCCAGCAGCAGCACCCGGAGGGTTAATGAAAAACTGTTTTTT CASSSTRRVNEKLFF NA TRBV5-6 NA 15 TRBJ1-4
TGTGCCAGCAGCTTAGAAGGGACTAGCGGGAGTTCGCAGCAGTTCTTC CASSLEGTSGSSQQFF NA TRBV7-2 TRBD2 16 TRBJ2-1
TGTGCCAGCAGCTTTAGCAGAATGGGGTATAATGAAAAACTGTTTTTT CASSFSRMGYNEKLFF NA TRBV5-5 NA 16 TRBJ1-4
TGTGCCAGCAGCTTGGACAGGGGAACAAACAATGAGCAGTTCTTC CASSLDRGTNNEQFF few TRBV5-5 TRBD1 15 TRBJ2-1
TGTGCCAGCAGCCCCGGGGGGCGGGTCTACGAGCAGTACTTC CASSPGGRVYEQYF NA TRBV7-2 NA 14 TRBJ2-7
TGCGCCAGCAGCCTGTTGGGGGACAGGGAGGGCAATGAGCAGTTCTTC CASSLLGDREGNEQFF NA TRBV5-1 TRBD1 16 TRBJ2-1
TGTGCCAGCAGGGGCGGGAGGGTTACCAAAAACATTCAGTACTTC CASRGGRVTKNIQYF NA TRBV2 TRBD2 15 TRBJ2-4
TGTGCCACCAGCTCCCAGAGAGAGCAGCCCCAGCATTTT CATSSQREQPQHF NA TRBV15 NA 13 TRBJ1-5
TGTGCCAGCAAGAGACAGCAAGGGTACACTGAAGCTTTCTTT CASKRQQGYTEAFF NA TRBV2 NA 14 TRBJ1-1
TGCGCCAGCAGCCAAGAAGGACATTTGAACACTGAAGCTTTCTTT CASSQEGHLNTEAFF medium-sized TRBV4-3 NA 15 TRBJ1-1
TGTGCCAGCGTGGAGAGAGGGGTTAACTACGAGCAGTACTTC CASVERGVNYEQYF NA TRBV6-6 NA 14 TRBJ2-7
TGCGCCAGCAGCCCGGGACTAGTCACAGATACGCAGTATTTT CASSPGLVTDTQYF NA TRBV5-1 TRBD2 14 TRBJ2-3
TGTGCCAGCAGCTTAAGACCGGCGGGAAGCTCCTACGAGCAGTACTTC CASSLRPAGSSYEQYF NA TRBV7-8 NA 16 TRBJ2-7
TGTGCCTGGAGTGTCGGGTCTCAAGAGACCCAGTACTTC CAWSVGSQETQYF once TRBV30 NA 13 TRBJ2-5
TGCGCCAGCAGCCAAGATGAACAAGGGAGAGAGACCCAGTACTTC CASSQDEQGRETQYF NA TRBV4-1 NA 15 TRBJ2-5
TGTGCCAGCAGCGCCGGAGACAGACGAATGAACACTGAAGCTTTCTTT CASSAGDRRMNTEAFF once TRBV11-1 NA 16 TRBJ1-1
TGTGCCAGCAACGGACAGGGGTCCTACGAGCAGTACTTC CASNGQGSYEQYF NA TRBV2 TRBD1 13 TRBJ2-7
TGTGCCAGCAGTTCCCCAAACAGGGCCTTTGGCTACACCTTC CASSSPNRAFGYTF NA TRBV28 NA 14 TRBJ1-2
TGTGCCAGCAGCCAAGATGGGGTGGAAAACATTCAGTACTTC CASSQDGVENIQYF NA TRBV4-2 NA 14 TRBJ2-4
TGTGCCAGCAGCCCCCCCCAGGCTAGCTCTAACTATGGCTACACCTTC CASSPPQASSNYGYTF NA TRBV28 NA 16 TRBJ1-2
TGTGCCAGCAGCTTCGGACTAGCGGGAGGGGCCTACGAGCAGTACTTC CASSFGLAGGAYEQYF once TRBV5-6 TRBD2 16 TRBJ2-7
TGTGCCTGGGAAGCGGGAGGGCCAACCGGGGAGCTGTTTTTT CAWEAGGPTGELFF few TRBV30 TRBD2 14 TRBJ2-2
TGCGCCAGCAGCCGACTAGGCCAAGAGACCCAGTACTTC CASSRLGQETQYF NA TRBV4-3 NA 13 TRBJ2-5
TGTGCCAGCAGCCAAATCAGGGGGCGCGGAGATACGCAGTATTTT CASSQIRGRGDTQYF few TRBV4-2 TRBD1 15 TRBJ2-3
TGCAGCGTGGCAACTAGCGGGAGAACAGATACGCAGTATTTT CSVATSGRTDTQYF few TRBV29-1 TRBD2 14 TRBJ2-3
TGTGCCAGCAGCGGGTCCGGGACAGGGGACGATGAGCAGTTCTTC CASSGSGTGDDEQFF NA TRBV28 TRBD1 15 TRBJ2-1